This T cell receptor (beta chain) emerged from a study of blood T cell repertoires in COVID-19 (dated by TCRdb to about 2020). General notes on the study: Samples from collaborators originated in the United States, Italy and Spain and spanned both the acute and convalescent phases of COVID-19. The material from the prospective study consisted of cDNA or gDNA derived from T cells, B-cell-depleted T cells, or PBMCs. Subjects who had been exposed to COVID-19, were actively infected with it, or had recovered from it provided the deeply sampled blood TCRbeta repertoires that made up the dataset. The repertoires were made available in a free public database intended to serve as a resource for research on the immune response to SARS-CoV-2. Samples were obtained from the ongoing ImmuneRACE study (first 160 participants) and from over 1,000 subjects provided by 6 global collaborators. A de-identified subject ID, COVID-19 status, age in years and sex were almost always included in the sample metadata. Where HLA class I and class II types were available, the types were taken from metadata supplied by the sample provider, not from assay-based typing.

TCRbeta CDR3 regions were amplified from genomic DNA by means of the immunoSEQ Assay, a bias-controlled multiplex PCR. In the source study's methods: The number of nucleated cells in each sample was estimated by amplification of reference gene primers within the assay. Sequence reads were collapsed and filtered to measure the absolute abundance of every unique TCRbeta CDR3 rearrangement. For each sample, productive Simpson clonality was calculated as the square root of Simpson's diversity index over productive rearrangements. The table comes from immuneACCESS by way of TCRdb, which keeps in-frame sequences with V and J called. Part of the clones is missing from these tables; in studies checked, under half for an unresolved V gene and the rest for unknown reasons. Clone size and V and J calls were adopted from that table, with D and trimming inferred from the DNA. The sample includes around 310,000 clones, with around 91% observed a single time. The leading ten clones occupy roughly 8.9% of the sample.

Participants in the prospective study were aged about 18 to 95 years, lived in 20 to 30 United States geographic areas, and enrolled through a virtual design. Cohort assignment in the prospective study relied on participant-reported clinical history from a screening survey and a study questionnaire. For ImmuneRACE Cohort 3, a participant was defined as recovered based on two consecutive negative NP/OP PCR tests, clearance by a healthcare professional, or resolution of symptoms. In the prospective study, mobile phlebotomists collected whole blood, serum and a nasopharyngeal or oropharyngeal swab from each participant. Prospective study participants could optionally give additional blood draws and questionnaires over a roughly 2-month period. Prospective study blood samples were shipped either frozen or at room temperature before DNA extraction. Notes on this clone: Its antigen specificity is not known. The record has no base qualities; no much larger clone is one base away.

Summary of the overall study and its limitations: Clinical and demographic metadata were provided uncurated, with the amount varying by source and participant.

Trimming at the junction amounts to 6 bases on V and 5 bases on J, and the germline ends lie 16 bases apart. The germline V gene supplies CDR1 MRHNA and CDR2 SNTAGT. The CDR3 contains 14 residues, cysteine and phenylalanine counted. The retained sequence is limited to the CDR3, 42 bases, with the frame set at the first base. The sequence joins TRBV6-4 to TRBJ1-1; no D gene is confidently identified. Material for sequencing was PBMCs or T cells enriched from blood (not recorded which). This TCR came from a middle-aged woman who had recovered from COVID-19. The nucleotide sequence is TGTGCCAGCAGAGTCACGGGCTGCGGGACTGAAGCTTTCTTT. Translated, it reads CASRVTGCGTEAFF.